The clone carrying this T cell receptor beta chain was detected only a few times. Its antigen is still unknown. Germline-derived CDR1 and CDR2 are MGHRA and YSYEKL. The CDR3 is made up of 16 amino acids. V was pared by 3 bases and J by 7 bases, with 10 bases of the junction left unmatched. This sample was taken from a study of CD8 T cells in ankylosing spondylitis. General study points: Clones linked to disease, bearing a CD8+ phenotype, were relatively rare in peripheral blood. Enrichment of disease-linked clones was reportedly significant in matched ankylosing spondylitis synovial fluid. Blood from ankylosing spondylitis patients appeared to carry a characteristic roughly eight-variant TCR beta motif.

TCRdb reanalysed the 5' RACE reads using MiXCR and keeps one entry per CDR3 protein. Found here are fewer than 250,000 distinct CDR3 sequences, approximately 20% of them singletons; the top ten hold about 39%. The J gene is TRBJ2-1, the V gene TRBV4-1, with 9 bases aligning to TRBD2. The sequencing sample was made of blood, either unsorted or a sorted T cell fraction (not recorded which). This receptor was obtained from a male donor with ankylosing spondylitis. The CDR3 loop is CASSHLAGGPGNEQFF. The CDR3 DNA reads as TGCGCCAGCAGCCATCTCGCGGGGGGGCCCGGTAATGAGCAGTTCTTC.